This T cell receptor (beta chain) was documented in a study of patients and donors after allogeneic stem cell transplantation (dated by TCRdb to the early 2020s). This clonotype was picked up a small number of times. Its antigen is not yet known. Base qualities are not at hand, and no much larger clone is one base apart. Libraries were prepared through RT-PCR. TCRdb lists the instrument as NextSeq 550. The raw public reads went through TCRdb reprocessing: fastp at Q25, MiXCR clone calling, in-frame beta chains kept. Every CDR3 protein is listed once, alongside the most common genes and DNA of its rows. The sample profile shows some 60,000 distinct CDR3 sequences; 10% to 15% of them were found once. The ten top clones hold less than 35% of the sample. This clonotype was sampled from a human donor who was either an allogeneic HSCT recipient or a stem cell or donor lymphocyte infusion donor (not recorded which). It is not recorded whose cells these are; they may come from a transplant donor. The specimen sequenced was blood, either unsorted or a sorted T cell fraction (not recorded which).

The CDR3 amino acid sequence is: CSAELNSNQPQHF. Here is the DNA: TGCAGCGCTGAGCTGAATAGCAATCAGCCCCAGCATTTT. Here the chain combines TRBV29-1 and TRBJ1-5; no D gene can be assigned with confidence. From cysteine to phenylalanine, the CDR3 is 13 amino acids long. Only the CDR3 region is kept as DNA, spanning 39 bases read in frame from base 1. The germline V gene provides CDR1 SQVTM and CDR2 ANQGSEA. V is cut by 7 bases and J by 0 bases, and the space between the germline ends is 10 bases.